Following are 5 T cell receptor beta chains from one sample sequenced in a study of shared clonotypes between healthy human individuals. Measured with immunoSEQ multiplex PCR; TCRdb has only the in-frame clones, and not every one. This repertoire shows around 2.5 million clones, approximately 94% found once; its top ten account for 0.36%. The material sequenced was naive CD4+ T cells from PBMCs. Specified subset: CD45RA+ positively selected. The receptor source for this set is a man aged 18 to 30 in good health. Some clones in this sample may be carry-over from other donors' samples.

V gene TRBV15 combines with J gene TRBJ2-5; 8 nucleotides agree with TRBD2. CDR3 length equals 15 residues. Germline assignment: CDR1 LNHNV and CDR2 YYDKDF (reference sequence). J gave up 6 bases and V 0 bases, and 6 bases lay outside the gene matches. In DNA, the CDR3 is TGTGCCACCAGCAGAGATGCGGGCGGGAGGAAGACCCAGTACTTC. It is translated as CATSRDAGGRKTQYF.

J is TRBJ2-3 and V is TRBV5-1, with no clear D. Germline V gene sequence: CDR1 SGHRS, CDR2 YFSETQ. The CDR3 is 16 residues long. V was clipped by 3 bases and J by 3 bases, with 17 bases between them. The CDR3 DNA reads as TGCGCCAGCAGCTCCCGACGCCTCTCGATGACAGATACGCAGTATTTT. Translating it yields CASSSRRLSMTDTQYF.

The V call is TRBV19, the J call TRBJ2-2, with D possibly TRBD2 on 5 matching bases. Per the germline V gene, CDR1 is LNHDA and CDR2 is SQIVND (reference sequence). The CDR3 spans 16 residues. The V end lost 1 base, the J end lost 10 bases, and 19 bases lay between the germline ends. CDR3 region: CASSIVVGQARAELFF. CDR3 sequence (DNA): TGTGCCAGTAGTATAGTGGTAGGGCAGGCGCGGGCGGAGCTGTTTTTT.

The chain joins TRBV7-2 to TRBJ2-3; D is unresolved. The CDR3 has 15 amino acids. CDR1 and CDR2 (germline): SGHTA, FQGNSA. V was clipped by 5 bases and J by 2 bases, with 14 bases between them. The DNA for the CDR3 is TGTGCCAGCAGCGCTCTATCCACTTTCACAGATACGCAGTATTTT. It yields the protein CASSALSTFTDTQYF.

In the case of this clone: The same CDR3 also results from other DNA sequences found in this sample. Here the CDR3 DNA reads TGTGCCTGGAGCGGGGGGGCGAACACTGAAGCTTTCTTT. Residues: CAWSGGANTEAFF. The gene calls are TRBV30 and TRBJ1-1, with a tentative D call TRBD1 (6 bases). Trimming pared 3 bases from V and 1 base from J, leaving 9 bases between. CDR1 GTSNPN and CDR2 SVGIG come from the germline V gene (reference sequence). The CDR3 sequence is 13 residues long.